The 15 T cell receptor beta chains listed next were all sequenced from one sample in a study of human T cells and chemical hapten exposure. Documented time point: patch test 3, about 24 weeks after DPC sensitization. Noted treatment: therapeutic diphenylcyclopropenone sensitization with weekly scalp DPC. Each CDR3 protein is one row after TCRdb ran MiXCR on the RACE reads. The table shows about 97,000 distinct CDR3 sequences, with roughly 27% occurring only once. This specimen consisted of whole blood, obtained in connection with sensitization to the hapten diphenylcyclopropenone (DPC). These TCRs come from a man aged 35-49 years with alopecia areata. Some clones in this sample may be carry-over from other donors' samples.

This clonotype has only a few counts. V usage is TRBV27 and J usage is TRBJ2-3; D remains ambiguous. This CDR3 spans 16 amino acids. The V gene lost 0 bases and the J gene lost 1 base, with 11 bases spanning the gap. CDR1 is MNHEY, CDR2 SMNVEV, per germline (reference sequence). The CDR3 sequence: CASSLSVASGTDTQYF. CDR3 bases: TGTGCCAGCAGTTTATCGGTTGCATCGGGCACAGATACGCAGTATTTT.

The CDR3 region is CSARTGYQPQHF. The CDR3 nucleotides read TGCAGTGCCCGAACGGGTTATCAGCCCCAGCATTTT. This chain uses TRBV20-1 with TRBJ1-5; D is undetermined. Looked up from germline, CDR1 is DFQATT and CDR2 is SNEGSKA (reference sequence). The CDR3 runs to 12 residues. Trimming removed 6 bases at V and 5 bases at J, with 11 bases between.

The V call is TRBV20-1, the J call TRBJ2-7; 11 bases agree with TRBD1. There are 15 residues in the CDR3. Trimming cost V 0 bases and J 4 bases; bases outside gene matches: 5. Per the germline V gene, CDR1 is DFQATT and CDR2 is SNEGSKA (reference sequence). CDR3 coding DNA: TGCAGTGCTAGAGATATTGGGACAGGGGGATACGAGCAGTACTTC. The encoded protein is CSARDIGTGGYEQYF.

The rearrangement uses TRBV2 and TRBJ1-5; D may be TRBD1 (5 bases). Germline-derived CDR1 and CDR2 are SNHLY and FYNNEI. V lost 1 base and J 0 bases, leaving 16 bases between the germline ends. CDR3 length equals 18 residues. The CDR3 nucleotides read TGTGCCAGCAGTGAAGGTTTCGGGGGGAGGGGTAGCAATCAGCCCCAGCATTTT. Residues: CASSEGFGGRGSNQPQHF.

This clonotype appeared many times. The CDR3 spells CATSRGGGNQPQHF. The CDR3 coding sequence is TGTGCCACCAGCAGAGGAGGGGGCAATCAGCCCCAGCATTTT. V and J are TRBV15 and TRBJ1-5; D might be TRBD1 (5 bases). Germline V gives CDR1 LNHNV, CDR2 YYDKDF (reference sequence). The CDR3 consists of 14 residues. V lost 1 base and J lost 2, with 6 bases in between.

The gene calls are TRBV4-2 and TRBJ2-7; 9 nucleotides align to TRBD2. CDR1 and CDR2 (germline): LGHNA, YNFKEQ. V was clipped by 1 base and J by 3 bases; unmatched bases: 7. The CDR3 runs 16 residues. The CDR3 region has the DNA TGTGCCAGCAGCCAAGGGCTGGCTAGCGGGATCTACGAGCAGTACTTC. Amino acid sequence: CASSQGLASGIYEQYF.

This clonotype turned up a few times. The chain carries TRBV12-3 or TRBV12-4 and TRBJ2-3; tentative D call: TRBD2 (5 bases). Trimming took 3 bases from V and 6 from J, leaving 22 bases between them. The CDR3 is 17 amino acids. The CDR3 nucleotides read TGTGCCAGCAGTTTTATGGCCGTGGGGAGAACCAGGGATACGCAGTATTTT. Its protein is CASSFMAVGRTRDTQYF.

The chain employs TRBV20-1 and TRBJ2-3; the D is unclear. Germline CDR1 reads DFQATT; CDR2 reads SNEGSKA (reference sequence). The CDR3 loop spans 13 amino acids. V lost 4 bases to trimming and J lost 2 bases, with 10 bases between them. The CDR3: CSANHEVTDTQYF. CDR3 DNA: TGCAGTGCTAATCATGAGGTCACAGATACGCAGTATTTT.

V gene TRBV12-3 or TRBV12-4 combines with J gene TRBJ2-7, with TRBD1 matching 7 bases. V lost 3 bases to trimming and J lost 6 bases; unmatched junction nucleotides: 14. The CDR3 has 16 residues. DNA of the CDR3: TGTGCCAGCAGTTTTAGGGGACAGAGCTTCCCCTCCGAGCAGTACTTC. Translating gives CASSFRGQSFPSEQYF.

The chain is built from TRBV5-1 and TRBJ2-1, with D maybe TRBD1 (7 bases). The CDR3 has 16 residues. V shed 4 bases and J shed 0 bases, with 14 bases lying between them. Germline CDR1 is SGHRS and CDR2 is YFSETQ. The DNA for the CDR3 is TGCGCCAGCAGCGAGGGGGCGGGGAGCTCCTACAATGAGCAGTTCTTC. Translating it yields CASSEGAGSSYNEQFF.

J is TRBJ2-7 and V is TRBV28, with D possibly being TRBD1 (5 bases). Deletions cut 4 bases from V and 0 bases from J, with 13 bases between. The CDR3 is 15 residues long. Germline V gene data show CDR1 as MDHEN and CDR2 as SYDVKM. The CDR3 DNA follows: TGTGCCAGCAGTTCTTCTTACAGGCGCTCCTACGAGCAGTACTTC. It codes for CASSSSYRRSYEQYF. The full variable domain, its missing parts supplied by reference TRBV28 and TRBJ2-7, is DVKVTQSSRYLVKRTGEKVFLECVQDMDHENMFWYRQDPGLGLRLIYFSYDVKMKEKGDIPEGYSVSREKKERFSLILESASTNQTSMYLCASSSSYRRSYEQYFGPGTRLTVT.

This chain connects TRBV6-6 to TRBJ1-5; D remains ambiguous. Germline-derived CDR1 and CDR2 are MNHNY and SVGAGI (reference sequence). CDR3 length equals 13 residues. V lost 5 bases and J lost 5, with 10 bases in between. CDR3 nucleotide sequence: TGTGCCAGCAGTGACCCCTCGTATCAGCCCCAGCATTTT. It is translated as CASSDPSYQPQHF.

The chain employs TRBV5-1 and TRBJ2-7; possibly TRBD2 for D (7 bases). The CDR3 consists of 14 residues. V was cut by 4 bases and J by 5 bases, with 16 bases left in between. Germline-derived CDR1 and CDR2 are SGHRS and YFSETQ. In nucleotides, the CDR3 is TGCGCCAGCAGCCTCCCTCGAGGGGGGGACGAGCAGTACTTC. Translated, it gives CASSLPRGGDEQYF. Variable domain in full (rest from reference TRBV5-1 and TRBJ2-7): KAGVTQTPRYLIKTRGQQVTLSCSPISGHRSVSWYQQTPGQGLQFLFEYFSETQRNKGNFPGRFSGRQFSNSRSEMNVSTLELGDSALYLCASSLPRGGDEQYFGPGTRLTVT.

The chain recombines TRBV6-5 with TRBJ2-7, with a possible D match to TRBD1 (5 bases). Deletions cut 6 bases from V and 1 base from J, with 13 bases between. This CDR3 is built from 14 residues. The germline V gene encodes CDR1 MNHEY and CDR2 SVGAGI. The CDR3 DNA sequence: TGTGCCAGCAGCCCGTACAGGTTTTCCTACGAGCAGTACTTC. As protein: CASSPYRFSYEQYF.

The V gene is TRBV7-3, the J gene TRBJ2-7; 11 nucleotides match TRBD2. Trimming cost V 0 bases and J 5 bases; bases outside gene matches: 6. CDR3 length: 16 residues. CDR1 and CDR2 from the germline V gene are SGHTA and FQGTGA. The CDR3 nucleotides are TGTGCCAGCAGCTTAACTACTAGCGGGAGTAACAACGAGCAGTACTTC. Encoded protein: CASSLTTSGSNNEQYF.